This T cell receptor beta chain derives from a study of blood T cell repertoires in COVID-19. Across the whole study: Both acute and convalescent COVID-19 samples were obtained from the United States, Italy and Spain. Sources were T cells, B-cell-depleted T cells, or PBMCs; the material itself was cDNA or gDNA.

The V end lost 0 bases, the J end lost 8 bases, and 11 bases lay between the germline ends. CDR3 length: 13 amino acids. Germline lookup yields CDR1 SGHRS and CDR2 YFSETQ. Profiled with immunoSEQ multiplex PCR; TCRdb holds only in-frame clones, not every one. The top ten hold more than 9.5% of the sample, which has over 250,000 clones, 70% to 90% seen once. The V gene is TRBV5-1, the J gene TRBJ1-2; D not resolved. Sequencing used peripheral blood. The clonotype comes from a woman in her sixties or seventies with acute or convalescent COVID-19. CDR3 loop: CASSLGQPGGYTF. Written as DNA, the CDR3 is TGCGCCAGCAGCTTGGGCCAACCAGGAGGCTACACCTTC.